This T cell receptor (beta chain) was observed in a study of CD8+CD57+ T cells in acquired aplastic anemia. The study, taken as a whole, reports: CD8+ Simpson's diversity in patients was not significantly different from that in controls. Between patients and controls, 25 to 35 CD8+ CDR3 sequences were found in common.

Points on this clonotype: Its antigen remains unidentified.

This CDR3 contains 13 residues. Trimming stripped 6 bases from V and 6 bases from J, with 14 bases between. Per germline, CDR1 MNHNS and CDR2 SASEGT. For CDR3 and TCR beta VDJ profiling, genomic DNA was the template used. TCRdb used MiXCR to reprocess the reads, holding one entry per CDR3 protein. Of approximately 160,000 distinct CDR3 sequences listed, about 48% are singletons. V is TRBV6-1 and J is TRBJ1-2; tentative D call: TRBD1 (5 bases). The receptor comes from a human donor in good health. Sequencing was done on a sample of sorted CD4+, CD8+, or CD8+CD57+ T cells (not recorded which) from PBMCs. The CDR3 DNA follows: TGTGCCAGCAGCTTTACAGGTCCGGATGGCTACACCTTC. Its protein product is CASSFTGPDGYTF.